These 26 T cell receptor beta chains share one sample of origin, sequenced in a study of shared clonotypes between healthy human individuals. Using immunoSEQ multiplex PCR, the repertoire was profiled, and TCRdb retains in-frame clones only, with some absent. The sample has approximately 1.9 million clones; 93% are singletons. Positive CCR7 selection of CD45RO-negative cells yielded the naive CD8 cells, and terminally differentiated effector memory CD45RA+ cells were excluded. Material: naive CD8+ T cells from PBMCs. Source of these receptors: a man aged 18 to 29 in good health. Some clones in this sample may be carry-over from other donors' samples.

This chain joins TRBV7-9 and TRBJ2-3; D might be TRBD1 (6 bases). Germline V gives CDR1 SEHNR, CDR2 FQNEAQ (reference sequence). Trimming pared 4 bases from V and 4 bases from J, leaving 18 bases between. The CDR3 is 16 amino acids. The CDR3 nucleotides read TGTGCCAGCAGCTCATTGGGGGCTCTCGGGGCAGATACGCAGTATTTT. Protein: CASSSLGALGADTQYF.

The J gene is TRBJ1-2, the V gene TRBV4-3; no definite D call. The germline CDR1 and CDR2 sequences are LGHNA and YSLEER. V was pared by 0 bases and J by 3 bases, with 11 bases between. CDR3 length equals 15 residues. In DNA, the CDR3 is TGCGCCAGCAGCCAAGATCTGGGAATCCACTATGGCTACACCTTC. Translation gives CASSQDLGIHYGYTF.

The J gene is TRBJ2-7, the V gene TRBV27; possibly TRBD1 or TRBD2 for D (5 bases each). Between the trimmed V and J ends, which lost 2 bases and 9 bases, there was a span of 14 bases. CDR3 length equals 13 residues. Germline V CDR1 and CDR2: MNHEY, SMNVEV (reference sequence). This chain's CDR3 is CASSLGLGVLQYF. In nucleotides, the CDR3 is TGTGCCAGCAGTTTAGGTCTGGGGGTCTTGCAGTACTTC.

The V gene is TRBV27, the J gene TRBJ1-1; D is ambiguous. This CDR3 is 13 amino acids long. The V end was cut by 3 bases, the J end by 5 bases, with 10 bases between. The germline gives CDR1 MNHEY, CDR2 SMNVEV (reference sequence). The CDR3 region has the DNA TGTGCCAGCAGTTTGGCAGTCCGTACTGAAGCTTTCTTT. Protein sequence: CASSLAVRTEAFF.

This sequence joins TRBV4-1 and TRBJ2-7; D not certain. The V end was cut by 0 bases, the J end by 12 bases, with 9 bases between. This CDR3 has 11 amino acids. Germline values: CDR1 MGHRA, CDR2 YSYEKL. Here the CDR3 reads CASSQDTTPYF. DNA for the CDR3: TGCGCCAGCAGCCAAGATACGACCCCGTACTTC.

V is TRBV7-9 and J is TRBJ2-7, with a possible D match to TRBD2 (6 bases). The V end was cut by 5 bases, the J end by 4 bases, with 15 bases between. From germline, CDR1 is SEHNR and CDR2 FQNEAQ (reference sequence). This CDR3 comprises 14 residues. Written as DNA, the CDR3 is TGTGCCAGCAGCCTCGATCCGCGGGGATACGAGCAGTACTTC. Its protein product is CASSLDPRGYEQYF. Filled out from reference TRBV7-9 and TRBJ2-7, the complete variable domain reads DTGVSQNPRHKITKRGQNVTFRCDPISEHNRLYWYRQTLGQGPEFLTYFQNEAQLEKSRLLSDRFSAERPKGSFSTLEIQRTEQGDSAMYLCASSLDPRGYEQYFGPGTRLTVT.

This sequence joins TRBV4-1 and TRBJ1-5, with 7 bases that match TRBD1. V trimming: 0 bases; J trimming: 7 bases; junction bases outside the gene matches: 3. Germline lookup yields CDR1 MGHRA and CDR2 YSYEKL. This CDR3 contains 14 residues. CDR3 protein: CASSQDLRGQPQHF. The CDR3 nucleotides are TGCGCCAGCAGCCAAGATCTCAGGGGGCAGCCCCAGCATTTT.

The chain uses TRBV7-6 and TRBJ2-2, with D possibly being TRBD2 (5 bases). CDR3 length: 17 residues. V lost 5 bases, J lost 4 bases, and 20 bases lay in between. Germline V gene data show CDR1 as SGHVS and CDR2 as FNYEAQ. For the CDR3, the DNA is TGTGCCAGCAGCCTAGGGCCCGGCCAAGGAGGCACCGGGGAGCTGTTTTTT. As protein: CASSLGPGQGGTGELFF.

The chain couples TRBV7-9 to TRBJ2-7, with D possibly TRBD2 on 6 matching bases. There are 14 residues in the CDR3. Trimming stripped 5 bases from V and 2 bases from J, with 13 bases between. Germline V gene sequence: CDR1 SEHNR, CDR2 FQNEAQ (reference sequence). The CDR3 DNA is TGTGCCAGCAGCCCGGGACTCGTTACCTACGAGCAGTACTTC. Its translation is CASSPGLVTYEQYF. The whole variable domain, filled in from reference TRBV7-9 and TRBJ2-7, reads DTGVSQNPRHKITKRGQNVTFRCDPISEHNRLYWYRQTLGQGPEFLTYFQNEAQLEKSRLLSDRFSAERPKGSFSTLEIQRTEQGDSAMYLCASSPGLVTYEQYFGPGTRLTVT.

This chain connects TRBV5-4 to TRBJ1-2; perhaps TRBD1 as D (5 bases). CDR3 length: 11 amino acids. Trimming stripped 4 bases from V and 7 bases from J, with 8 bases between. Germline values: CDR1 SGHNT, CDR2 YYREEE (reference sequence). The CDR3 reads CASSHGGGYTF. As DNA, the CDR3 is TGTGCCAGCAGCCACGGGGGTGGCTACACCTTC.

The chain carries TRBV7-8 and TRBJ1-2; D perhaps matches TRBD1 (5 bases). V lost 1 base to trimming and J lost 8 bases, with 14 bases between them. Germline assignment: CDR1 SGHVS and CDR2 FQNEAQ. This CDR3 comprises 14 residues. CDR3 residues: CASSLVGGARGYTF. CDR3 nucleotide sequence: TGTGCCAGCAGCTTAGTCGGTGGGGCGCGAGGCTACACCTTC.

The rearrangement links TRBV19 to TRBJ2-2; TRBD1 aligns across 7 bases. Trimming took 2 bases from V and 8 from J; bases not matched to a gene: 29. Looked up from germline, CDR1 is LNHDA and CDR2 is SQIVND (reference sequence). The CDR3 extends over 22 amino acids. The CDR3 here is CASSILKPAGGSNLVFSGELFF. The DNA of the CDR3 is TGTGCCAGTAGTATACTGAAGCCGGCAGGGGGTAGCAATTTAGTCTTCAGTGGGGAGCTGTTTTTT.

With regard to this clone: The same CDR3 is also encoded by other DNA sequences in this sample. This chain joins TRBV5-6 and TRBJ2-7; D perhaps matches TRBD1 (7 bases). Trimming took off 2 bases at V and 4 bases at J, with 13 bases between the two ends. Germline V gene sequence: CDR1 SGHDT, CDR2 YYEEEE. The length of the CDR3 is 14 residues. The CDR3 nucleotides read TGTGCCAGCAGCTTCGGCAGGGGGGCGTACGAGCAGTACTTC. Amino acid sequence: CASSFGRGAYEQYF.

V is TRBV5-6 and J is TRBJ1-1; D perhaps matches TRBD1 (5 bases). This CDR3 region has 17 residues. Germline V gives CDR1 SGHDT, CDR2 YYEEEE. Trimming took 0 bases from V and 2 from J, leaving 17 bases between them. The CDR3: CASSLALPGKFNTEAFF. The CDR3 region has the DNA TGTGCCAGCAGCTTGGCCTTGCCAGGGAAGTTCAACACTGAAGCTTTCTTT.

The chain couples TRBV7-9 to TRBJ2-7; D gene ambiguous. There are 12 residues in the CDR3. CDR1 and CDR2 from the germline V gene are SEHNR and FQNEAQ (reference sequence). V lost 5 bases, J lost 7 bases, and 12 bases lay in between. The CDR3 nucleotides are TGTGCCAGCAGCCCATCGTTTGGGGAGCAGTACTTC. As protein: CASSPSFGEQYF. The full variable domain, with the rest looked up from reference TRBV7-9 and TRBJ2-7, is DTGVSQNPRHKITKRGQNVTFRCDPISEHNRLYWYRQTLGQGPEFLTYFQNEAQLEKSRLLSDRFSAERPKGSFSTLEIQRTEQGDSAMYLCASSPSFGEQYFGPGTRLTVT.

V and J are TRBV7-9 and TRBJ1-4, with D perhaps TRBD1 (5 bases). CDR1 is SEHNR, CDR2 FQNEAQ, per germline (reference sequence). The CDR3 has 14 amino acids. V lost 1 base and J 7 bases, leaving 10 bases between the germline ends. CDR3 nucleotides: TGTGCCAGCAGCTTAGAGCAGGGATCTGAAAAACTGTTTTTT. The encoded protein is CASSLEQGSEKLFF.

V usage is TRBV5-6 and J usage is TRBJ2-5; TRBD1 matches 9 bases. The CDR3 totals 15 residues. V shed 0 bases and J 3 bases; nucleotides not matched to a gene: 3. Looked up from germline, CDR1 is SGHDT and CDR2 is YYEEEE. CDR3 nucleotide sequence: TGTGCCAGCAGCTTGGACAGGACAGGGGAAGAGACCCAGTACTTC. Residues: CASSLDRTGEETQYF.

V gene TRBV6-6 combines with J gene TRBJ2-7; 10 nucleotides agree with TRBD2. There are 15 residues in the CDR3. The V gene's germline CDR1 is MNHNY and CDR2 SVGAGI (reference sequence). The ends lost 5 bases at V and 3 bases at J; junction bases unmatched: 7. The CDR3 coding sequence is TGTGCCAGCAGTAGAGGACTAGCGGTGAACTACGAGCAGTACTTC. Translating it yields CASSRGLAVNYEQYF.

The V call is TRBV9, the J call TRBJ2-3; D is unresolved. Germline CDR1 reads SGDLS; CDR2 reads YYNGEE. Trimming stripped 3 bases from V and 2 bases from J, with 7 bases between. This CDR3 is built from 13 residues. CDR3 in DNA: TGTGCCAGCAGCGAGGTTCACACAGATACGCAGTATTTT. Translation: CASSEVHTDTQYF.

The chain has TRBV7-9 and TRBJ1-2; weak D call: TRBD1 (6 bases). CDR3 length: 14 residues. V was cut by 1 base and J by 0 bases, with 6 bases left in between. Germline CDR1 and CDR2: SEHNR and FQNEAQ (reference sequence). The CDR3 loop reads CASSLDRANYGYTF. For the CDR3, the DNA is TGTGCCAGCAGCTTAGACAGGGCTAACTATGGCTACACCTTC.

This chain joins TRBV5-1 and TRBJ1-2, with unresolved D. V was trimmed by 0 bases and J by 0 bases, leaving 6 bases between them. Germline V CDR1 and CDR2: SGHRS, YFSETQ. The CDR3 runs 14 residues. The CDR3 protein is CASSLGVTNYGYTF. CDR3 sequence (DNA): TGCGCCAGCAGCTTGGGAGTGACTAACTATGGCTACACCTTC.

The CDR3 region is CAISESAGALPYNEQFF. Here the CDR3 DNA reads TGTGCCATCAGTGAGTCGGCAGGGGCCCTTCCCTACAATGAGCAGTTCTTC. V is TRBV10-3 and J is TRBJ2-1, with a possible D match to TRBD1 (6 bases). V was cut by 0 bases and J by 2 bases, with 14 bases left in between. Germline V gene lookup returns CDR1 ENHRY and CDR2 SYGVKD. This CDR3 is built from 17 residues.

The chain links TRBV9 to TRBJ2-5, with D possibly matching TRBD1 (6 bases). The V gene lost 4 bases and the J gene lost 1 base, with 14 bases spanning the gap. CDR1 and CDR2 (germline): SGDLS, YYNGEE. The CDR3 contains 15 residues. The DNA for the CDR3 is TGTGCCAGCAGCACCCGGACAGCTGCCCAAGAGACCCAGTACTTC. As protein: CASSTRTAAQETQYF.

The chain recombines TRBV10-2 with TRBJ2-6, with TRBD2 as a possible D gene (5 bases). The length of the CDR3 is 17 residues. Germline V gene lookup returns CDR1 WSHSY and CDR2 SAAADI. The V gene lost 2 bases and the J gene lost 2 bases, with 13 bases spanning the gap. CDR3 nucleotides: TGCGCCAGCAGTGAGAGGGTCCGAGGGACTGGGGCCAACGTCCTGACTTTC. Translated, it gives CASSERVRGTGANVLTF.

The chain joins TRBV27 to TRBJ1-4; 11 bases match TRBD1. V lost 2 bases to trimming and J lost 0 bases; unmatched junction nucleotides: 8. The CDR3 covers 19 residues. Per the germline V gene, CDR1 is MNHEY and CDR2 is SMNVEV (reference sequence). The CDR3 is CASSLIWTGGPATNEKLFF. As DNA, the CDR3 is TGTGCCAGCAGTTTAATCTGGACAGGGGGCCCTGCAACTAATGAAAAACTGTTTTTT.

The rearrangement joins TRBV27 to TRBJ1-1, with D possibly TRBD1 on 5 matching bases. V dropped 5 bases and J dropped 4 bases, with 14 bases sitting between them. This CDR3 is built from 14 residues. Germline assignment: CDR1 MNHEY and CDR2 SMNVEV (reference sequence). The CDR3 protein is CASSGDAPGTEAFF. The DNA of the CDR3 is TGTGCCAGCAGTGGGGACGCACCGGGCACTGAAGCTTTCTTT.